What follows is one TCR beta chain and its context. It has no known antigen specificity. No base quality values were provided; no much bigger clone lies one nucleotide off. The sample comes from a study of blood T cell repertoires in COVID-19 (dated by TCRdb to the early 2020s). For the study in its entirety: Samples from collaborators originated in the United States, Italy and Spain and spanned both the acute and convalescent phases of COVID-19. Subjects who had been exposed to COVID-19, were actively infected with it, or had recovered from it provided the deeply sampled blood TCRbeta repertoires that made up the dataset. The samples were drawn from the first 160 participants of the ongoing ImmuneRACE study and from 1,254 subjects provided by 6 global collaborators. The prospective study material was composed of cDNA or gDNA derived from T cells, B-cell-depleted T cells, or PBMCs. Where available, HLA class I and class II types were taken from metadata supplied by the sample provider and were not determined by assay-based typing. The repertoires were released in a freely available public database intended as a resource for research on the immune response to SARS-CoV-2. Nearly every sample came with metadata listing a de-identified subject ID, COVID-19 status, age in years and sex.

Results the study describes overall, beyond this receptor: The amount of clinical and demographic metadata varied by source and participant and was provided uncurated.

The immunoSEQ Assay, a bias-controlled multiplex PCR, was used to amplify TCRbeta CDR3 regions from genomic DNA. The study's processing was this. Nucleated cell counts per sample were estimated from amplification of reference gene primers within the assay. To quantify the absolute abundance of each unique TCRbeta CDR3 rearrangement, sequence reads were collapsed and filtered. Productive Simpson clonality was computed per sample as the square root of Simpson's diversity index over productive rearrangements. TCRdb limited this immuneACCESS table to in-frame rearrangements with V and J called. A share of clones is missing; checked studies link under half to unresolved V genes, and the rest is unexplained. Clone size and V and J calls were adopted from that table, with D and trimming inferred from the DNA. This sample comprises approximately 330,000 clones, approximately 88% of them detected only once. Around 9.9% of the sample goes to the ten largest clones.

The CDR3 holds 19 amino acids from the cysteine to the phenylalanine. Of all the DNA, just the CDR3 is kept, 57 bases in frame from base 1. At one collaborating source in Seattle, patients were enrolled during active infection and were followed longitudinally through the course of disease. Whole blood was collected in K2EDTA tubes by collaborating institutions according to the institutions' own protocols. For TCRbeta analysis, collaborators shipped samples in one of three forms: frozen whole blood, isolated PBMCs, or DNA extracted from either of those sample types. Sequences were obtained from peripheral blood. The chain was built from TRBV21-1 and TRBJ2-5; the table assigns TRBD1, which was not confirmed against the DNA. TRBV21-1 is a pseudogene segment. The sequence came from a man aged 25-40 years with COVID-19, enrolled during active disease. CDR3 sequence: CASSPLRDRGLTTQETQYF. The sequenced DNA is TGTGCCAGCAGCCCGCTCCGGGACAGGGGATTGACCACTCAAGAGACCCAGTACTTC.